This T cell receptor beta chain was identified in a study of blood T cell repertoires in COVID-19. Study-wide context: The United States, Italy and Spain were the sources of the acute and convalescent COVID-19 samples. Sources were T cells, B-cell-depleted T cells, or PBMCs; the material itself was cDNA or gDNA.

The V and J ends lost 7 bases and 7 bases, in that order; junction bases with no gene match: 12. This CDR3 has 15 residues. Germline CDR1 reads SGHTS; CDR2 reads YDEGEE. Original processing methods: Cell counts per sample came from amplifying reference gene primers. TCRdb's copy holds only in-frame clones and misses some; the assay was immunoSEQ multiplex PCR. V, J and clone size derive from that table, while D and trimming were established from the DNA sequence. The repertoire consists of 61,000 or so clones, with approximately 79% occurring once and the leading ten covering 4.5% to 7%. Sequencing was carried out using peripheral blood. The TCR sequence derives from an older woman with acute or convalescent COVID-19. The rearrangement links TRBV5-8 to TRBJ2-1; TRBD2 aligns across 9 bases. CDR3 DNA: TGTGCCAGCGAATCCCGGGCGGGGGGGTGGAATGAGCAGTTCTTC. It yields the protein CASESRAGGWNEQFF. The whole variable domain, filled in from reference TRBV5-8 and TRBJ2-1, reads EAGVTQSPTHLIKTRGQQATLRCSPISGHTSVYWYQQALGLGLQFLLWYDEGEERNRGNFPPRFSGRQFPNYSSELNVNALELEDSALYLCASESRAGGWNEQFFGPGTRLTVL.